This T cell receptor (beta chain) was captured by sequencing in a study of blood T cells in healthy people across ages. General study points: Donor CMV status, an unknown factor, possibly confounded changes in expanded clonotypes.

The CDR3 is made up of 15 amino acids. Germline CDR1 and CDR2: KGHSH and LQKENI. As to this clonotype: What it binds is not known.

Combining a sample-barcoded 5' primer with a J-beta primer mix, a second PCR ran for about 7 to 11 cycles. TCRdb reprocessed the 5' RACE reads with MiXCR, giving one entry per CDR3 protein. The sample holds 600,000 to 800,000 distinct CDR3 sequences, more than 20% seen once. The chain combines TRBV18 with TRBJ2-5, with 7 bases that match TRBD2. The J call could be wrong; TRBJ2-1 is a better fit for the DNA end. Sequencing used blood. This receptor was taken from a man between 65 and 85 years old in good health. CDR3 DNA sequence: TGTGCCAGCTCACCCTTAGCGGGTGACTACAATGAGCAGTTCTTC. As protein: CASSPLAGDYNEQFF.